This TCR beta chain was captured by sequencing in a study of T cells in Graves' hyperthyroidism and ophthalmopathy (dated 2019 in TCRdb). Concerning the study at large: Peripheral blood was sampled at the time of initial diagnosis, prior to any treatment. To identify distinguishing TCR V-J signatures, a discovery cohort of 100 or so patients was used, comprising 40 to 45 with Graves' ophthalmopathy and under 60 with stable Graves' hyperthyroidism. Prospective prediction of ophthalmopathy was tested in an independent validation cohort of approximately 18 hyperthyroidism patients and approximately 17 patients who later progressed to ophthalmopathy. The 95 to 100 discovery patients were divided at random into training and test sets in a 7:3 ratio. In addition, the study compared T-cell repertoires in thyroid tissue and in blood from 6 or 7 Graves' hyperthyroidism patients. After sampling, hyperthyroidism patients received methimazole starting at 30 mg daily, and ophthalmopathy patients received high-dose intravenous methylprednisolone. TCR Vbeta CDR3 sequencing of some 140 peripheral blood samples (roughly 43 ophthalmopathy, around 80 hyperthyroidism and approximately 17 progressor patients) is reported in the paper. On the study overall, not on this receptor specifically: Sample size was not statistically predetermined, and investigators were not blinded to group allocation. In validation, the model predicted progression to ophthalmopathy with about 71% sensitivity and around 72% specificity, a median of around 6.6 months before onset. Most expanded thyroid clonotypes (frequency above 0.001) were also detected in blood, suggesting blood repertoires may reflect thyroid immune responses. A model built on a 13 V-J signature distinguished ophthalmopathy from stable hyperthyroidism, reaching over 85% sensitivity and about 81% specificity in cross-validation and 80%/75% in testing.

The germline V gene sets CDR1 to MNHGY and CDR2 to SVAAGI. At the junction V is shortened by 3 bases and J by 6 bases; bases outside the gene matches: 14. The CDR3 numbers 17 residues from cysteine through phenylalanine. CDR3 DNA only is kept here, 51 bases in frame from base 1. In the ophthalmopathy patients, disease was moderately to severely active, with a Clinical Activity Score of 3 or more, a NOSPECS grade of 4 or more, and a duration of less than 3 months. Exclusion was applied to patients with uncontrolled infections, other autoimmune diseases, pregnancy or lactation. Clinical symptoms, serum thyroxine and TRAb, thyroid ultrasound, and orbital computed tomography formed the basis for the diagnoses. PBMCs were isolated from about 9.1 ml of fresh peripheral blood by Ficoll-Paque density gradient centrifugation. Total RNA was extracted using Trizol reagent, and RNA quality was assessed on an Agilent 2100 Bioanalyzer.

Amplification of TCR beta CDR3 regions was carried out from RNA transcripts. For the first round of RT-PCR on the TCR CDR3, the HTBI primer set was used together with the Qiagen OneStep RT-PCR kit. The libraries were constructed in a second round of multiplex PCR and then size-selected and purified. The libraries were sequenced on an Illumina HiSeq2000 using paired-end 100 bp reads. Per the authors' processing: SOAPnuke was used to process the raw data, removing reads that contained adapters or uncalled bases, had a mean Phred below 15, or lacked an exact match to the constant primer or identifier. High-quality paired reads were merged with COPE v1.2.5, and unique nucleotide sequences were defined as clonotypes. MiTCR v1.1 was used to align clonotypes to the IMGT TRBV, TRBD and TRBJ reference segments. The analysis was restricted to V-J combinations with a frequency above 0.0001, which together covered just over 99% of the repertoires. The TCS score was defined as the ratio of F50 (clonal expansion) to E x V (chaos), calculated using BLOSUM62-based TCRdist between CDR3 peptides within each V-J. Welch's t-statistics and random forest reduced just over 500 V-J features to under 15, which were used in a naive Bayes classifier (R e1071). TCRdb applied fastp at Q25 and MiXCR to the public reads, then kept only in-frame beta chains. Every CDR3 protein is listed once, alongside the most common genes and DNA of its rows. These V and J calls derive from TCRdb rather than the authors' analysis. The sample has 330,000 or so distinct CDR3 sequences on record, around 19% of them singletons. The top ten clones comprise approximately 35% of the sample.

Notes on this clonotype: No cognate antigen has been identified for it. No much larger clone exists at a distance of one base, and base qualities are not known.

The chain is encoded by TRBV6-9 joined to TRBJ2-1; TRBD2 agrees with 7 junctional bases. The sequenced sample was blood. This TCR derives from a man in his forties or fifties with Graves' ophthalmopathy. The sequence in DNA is TGTGCCAGCAGTTACCGGGGAACCCGGGACTATGGCAATGAGCAGTTCTTC. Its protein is CASSYRGTRDYGNEQFF.